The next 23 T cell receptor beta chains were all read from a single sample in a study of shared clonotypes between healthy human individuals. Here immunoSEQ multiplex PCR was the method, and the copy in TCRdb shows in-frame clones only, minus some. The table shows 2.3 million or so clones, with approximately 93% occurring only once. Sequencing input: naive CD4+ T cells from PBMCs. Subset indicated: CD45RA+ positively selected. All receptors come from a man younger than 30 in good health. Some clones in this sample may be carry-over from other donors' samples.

For the CDR3, the DNA is TGTGCCAGCTCACCCCCTCGAGCGGGAGCGGGCTACGAGCAGTACTTC. Amino acids: CASSPPRAGAGYEQYF. The genes are TRBV18 and TRBJ2-7; 8 bases line up with TRBD2. V lost 3 bases and J lost 3; bases outside the gene matches: 10. Germline V lookup: CDR1 KGHSH, CDR2 LQKENI. CDR3 length: 16 amino acids.

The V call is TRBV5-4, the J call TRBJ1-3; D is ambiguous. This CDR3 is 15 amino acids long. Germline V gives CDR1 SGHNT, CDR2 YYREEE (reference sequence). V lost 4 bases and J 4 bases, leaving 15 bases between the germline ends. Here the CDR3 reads CASSPQGGFGNTIYF. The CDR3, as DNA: TGTGCCAGCAGCCCTCAAGGAGGTTTCGGAAACACCATATATTTT.

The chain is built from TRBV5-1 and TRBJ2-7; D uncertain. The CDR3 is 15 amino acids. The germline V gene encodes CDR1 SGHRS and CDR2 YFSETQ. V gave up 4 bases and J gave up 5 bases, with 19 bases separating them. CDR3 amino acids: CASSLGGVNTNEQYF. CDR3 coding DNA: TGCGCCAGCAGCCTGGGTGGGGTTAACACGAACGAGCAGTACTTC.

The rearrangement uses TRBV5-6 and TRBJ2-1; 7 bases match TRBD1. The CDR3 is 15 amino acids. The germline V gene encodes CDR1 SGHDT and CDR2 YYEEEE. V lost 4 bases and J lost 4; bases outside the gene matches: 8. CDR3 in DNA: TGTGCCAGCAGCCCGTTATCACAGGGGTACAATGAGCAGTTCTTC. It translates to CASSPLSQGYNEQFF.

The CDR3 protein is CASSLVPGTGSYEQYF. The CDR3 DNA reads as TGTGCCAGCAGTCTCGTGCCAGGGACAGGGTCCTACGAGCAGTACTTC. The chain recombines TRBV27 with TRBJ2-7; 9 bases map to TRBD1. The V and J ends lost 5 bases and 1 base, in that order; junction bases with no gene match: 9. Germline V lookup: CDR1 MNHEY, CDR2 SMNVEV (reference sequence). The CDR3 spans 16 residues.

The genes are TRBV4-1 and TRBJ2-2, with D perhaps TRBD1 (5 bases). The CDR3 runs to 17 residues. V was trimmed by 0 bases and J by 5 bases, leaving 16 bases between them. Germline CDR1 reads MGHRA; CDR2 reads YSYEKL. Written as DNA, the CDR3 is TGCGCCAGCAGCCAAGATCTCAGGGCAGATGGGACCGGGGAGCTGTTTTTT. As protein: CASSQDLRADGTGELFF.

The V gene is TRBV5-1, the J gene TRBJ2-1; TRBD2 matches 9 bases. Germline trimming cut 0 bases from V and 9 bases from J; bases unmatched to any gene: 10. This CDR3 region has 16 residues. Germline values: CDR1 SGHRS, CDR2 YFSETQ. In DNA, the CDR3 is TGCGCCAGCAGCTTGGGGGCGGGAGGGCCCTCTGGTGAGCAGTTCTTC. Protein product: CASSLGAGGPSGEQFF.

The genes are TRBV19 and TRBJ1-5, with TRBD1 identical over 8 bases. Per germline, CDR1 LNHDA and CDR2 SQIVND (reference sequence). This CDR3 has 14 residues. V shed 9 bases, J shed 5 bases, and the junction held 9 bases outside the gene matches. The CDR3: CASSRQGRYQPQHF. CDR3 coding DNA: TGTGCCAGCTCAAGACAGGGGCGTTATCAGCCCCAGCATTTT.

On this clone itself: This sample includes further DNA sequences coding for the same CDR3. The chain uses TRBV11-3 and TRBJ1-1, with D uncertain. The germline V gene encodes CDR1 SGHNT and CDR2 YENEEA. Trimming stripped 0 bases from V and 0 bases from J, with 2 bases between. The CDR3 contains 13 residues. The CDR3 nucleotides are TGTGCCAGCAGCTTAGAAGTGAACACTGAAGCTTTCTTT. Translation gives CASSLEVNTEAFF.

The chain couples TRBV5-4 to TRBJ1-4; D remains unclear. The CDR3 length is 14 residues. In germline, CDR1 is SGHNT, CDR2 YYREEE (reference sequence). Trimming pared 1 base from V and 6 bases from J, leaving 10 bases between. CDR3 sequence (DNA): TGTGCCAGCAGCTTGAGCCCGCGGCATGAAAAACTGTTTTTT. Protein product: CASSLSPRHEKLFF.

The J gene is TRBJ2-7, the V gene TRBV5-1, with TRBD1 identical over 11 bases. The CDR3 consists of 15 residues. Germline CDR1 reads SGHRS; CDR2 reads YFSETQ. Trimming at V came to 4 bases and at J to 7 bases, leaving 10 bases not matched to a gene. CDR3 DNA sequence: TGCGCCAGCAGCGCCGTGGGACAGGGGGTTGAGGAGCAGTACTTC. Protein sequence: CASSAVGQGVEEQYF. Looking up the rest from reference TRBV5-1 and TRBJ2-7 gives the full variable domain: KAGVTQTPRYLIKTRGQQVTLSCSPISGHRSVSWYQQTPGQGLQFLFEYFSETQRNKGNFPGRFSGRQFSNSRSEMNVSTLELGDSALYLCASSAVGQGVEEQYFGPGTRLTVT.

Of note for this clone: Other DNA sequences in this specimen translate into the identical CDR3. CDR3 coding DNA: TGTGCCAGCAGTTTGGCGGTCAGCTCCTACGAGCAGTACTTC. Protein product: CASSLAVSSYEQYF. V usage is TRBV28 and J usage is TRBJ2-7; no firm D call. Germline V gene data show CDR1 as MDHEN and CDR2 as SYDVKM. V was trimmed by 3 bases and J by 0 bases, leaving 9 bases between them. CDR3 size: 14 residues.

The CDR3 is CASSPDRGFGYTF. CDR3 bases: TGCGCCAGCAGCCCCGACAGGGGGTTTGGCTACACCTTC. The rearrangement uses TRBV5-1 and TRBJ1-2; 9 nucleotides align to TRBD1. V dropped 4 bases and J dropped 7; count of bases not matched to a gene: 5. This CDR3 spans 13 amino acids. From germline, CDR1 is SGHRS and CDR2 YFSETQ.

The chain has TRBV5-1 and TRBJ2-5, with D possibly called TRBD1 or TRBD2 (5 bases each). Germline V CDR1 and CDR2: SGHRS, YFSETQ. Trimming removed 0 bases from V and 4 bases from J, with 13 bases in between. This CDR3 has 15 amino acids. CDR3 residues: CASSLDGGRGETQYF. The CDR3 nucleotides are TGCGCCAGCAGCTTGGATGGGGGTCGGGGAGAGACCCAGTACTTC.

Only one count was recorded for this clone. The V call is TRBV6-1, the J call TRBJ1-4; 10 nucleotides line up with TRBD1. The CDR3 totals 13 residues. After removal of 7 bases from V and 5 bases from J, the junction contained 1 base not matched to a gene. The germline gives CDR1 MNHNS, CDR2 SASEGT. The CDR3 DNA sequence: TGTGCCAGCACGGGACAGGGGAATGAAAAACTGTTTTTT. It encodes CASTGQGNEKLFF.

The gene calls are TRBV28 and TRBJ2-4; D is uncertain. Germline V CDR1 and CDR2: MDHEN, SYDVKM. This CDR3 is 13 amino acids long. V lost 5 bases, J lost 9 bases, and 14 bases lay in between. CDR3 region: CASSTPRRGIQYF. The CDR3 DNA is TGTGCCAGCAGTACCCCCAGACGTGGCATTCAGTACTTC.

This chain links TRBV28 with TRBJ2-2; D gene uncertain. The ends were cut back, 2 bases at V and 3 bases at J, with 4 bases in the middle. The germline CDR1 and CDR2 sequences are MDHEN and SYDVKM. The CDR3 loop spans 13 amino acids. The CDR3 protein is CASSLRYTGELFF. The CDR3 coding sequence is TGTGCCAGCAGTTTACGGTACACCGGGGAGCTGTTTTTT.

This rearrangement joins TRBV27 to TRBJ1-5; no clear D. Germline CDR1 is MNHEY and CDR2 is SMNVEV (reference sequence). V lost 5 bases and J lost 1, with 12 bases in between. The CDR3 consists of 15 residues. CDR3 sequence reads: CASSPNRGSNQPQHF. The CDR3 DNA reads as TGTGCCAGCAGTCCCAATCGCGGAAGCAATCAGCCCCAGCATTTT.

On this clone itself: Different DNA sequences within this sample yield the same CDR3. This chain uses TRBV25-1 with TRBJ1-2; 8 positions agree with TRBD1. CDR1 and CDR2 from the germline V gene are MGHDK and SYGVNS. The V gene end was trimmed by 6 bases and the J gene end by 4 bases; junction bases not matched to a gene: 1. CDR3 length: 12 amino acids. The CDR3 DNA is TGTGCCAGCAGCGACAGGGGCTATGGCTACACCTTC. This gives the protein CASSDRGYGYTF.

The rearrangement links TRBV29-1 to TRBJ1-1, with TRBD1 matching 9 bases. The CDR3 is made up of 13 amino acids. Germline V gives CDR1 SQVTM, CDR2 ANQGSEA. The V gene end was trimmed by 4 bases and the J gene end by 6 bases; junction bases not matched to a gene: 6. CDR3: CSVGRTGDAEAFF. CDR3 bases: TGCAGCGTTGGGCGGACAGGGGACGCTGAAGCTTTCTTT.

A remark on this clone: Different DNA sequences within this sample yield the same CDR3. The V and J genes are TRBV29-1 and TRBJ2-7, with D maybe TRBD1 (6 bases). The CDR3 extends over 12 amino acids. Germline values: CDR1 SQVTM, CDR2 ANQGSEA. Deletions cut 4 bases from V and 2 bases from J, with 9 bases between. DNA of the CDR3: TGCAGCGTTGTCGGACAGACCTACGAGCAGTACTTC. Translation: CSVVGQTYEQYF.

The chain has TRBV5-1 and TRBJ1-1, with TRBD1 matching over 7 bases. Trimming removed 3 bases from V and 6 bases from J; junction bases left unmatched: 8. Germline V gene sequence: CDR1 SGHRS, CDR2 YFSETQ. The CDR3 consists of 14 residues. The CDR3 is CASSSHRGVAEAFF. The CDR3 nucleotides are TGCGCCAGCAGCTCGCACAGGGGAGTCGCTGAAGCTTTCTTT.

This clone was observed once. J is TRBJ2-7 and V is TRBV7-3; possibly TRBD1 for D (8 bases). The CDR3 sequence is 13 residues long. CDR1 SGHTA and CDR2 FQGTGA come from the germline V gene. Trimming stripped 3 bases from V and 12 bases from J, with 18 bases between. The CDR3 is CASSLTGEGGLYF. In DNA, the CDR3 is TGTGCCAGCAGCTTGACAGGGGAGGGTGGTCTGTACTTC.